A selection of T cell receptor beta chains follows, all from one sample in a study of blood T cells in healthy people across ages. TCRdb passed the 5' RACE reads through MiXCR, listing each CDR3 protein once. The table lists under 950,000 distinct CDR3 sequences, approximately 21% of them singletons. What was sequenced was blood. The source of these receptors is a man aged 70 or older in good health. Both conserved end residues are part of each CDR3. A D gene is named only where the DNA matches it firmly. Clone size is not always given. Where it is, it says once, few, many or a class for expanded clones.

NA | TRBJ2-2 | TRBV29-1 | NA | CSVGRPNTGELFF | TGCAGCGTTGGCAGACCGAACACCGGGGAGCTGTTTTTT
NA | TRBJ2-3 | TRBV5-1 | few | CASNLGSASTDTQYF | TGCGCCAGCAACTTGGGTAGCGCTAGCACAGATACGCAGTATTTT
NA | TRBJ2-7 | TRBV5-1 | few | CASSLEAASYEQYF | TGCGCCAGCAGCTTGGAAGCAGCCTCCTACGAGCAGTACTTC
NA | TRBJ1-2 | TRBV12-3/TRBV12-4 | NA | CASSLGTEVGGYTF | TGTGCCAGCAGTTTAGGGACAGAGGTGGGCGGCTACACCTTC
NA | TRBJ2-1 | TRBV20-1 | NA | CSAIGSYNEQFF | TGCAGTGCTATCGGGTCTTACAATGAGCAGTTCTTC
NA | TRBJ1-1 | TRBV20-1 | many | CSARVHLDTEAFF | TGCAGTGCTAGGGTCCACCTGGACACTGAAGCTTTCTTT
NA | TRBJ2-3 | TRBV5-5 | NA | CASSLPGSSTTDTQYF | TGTGCCAGCAGCTTGCCGGGGAGCTCCACCACAGATACGCAGTATTTT
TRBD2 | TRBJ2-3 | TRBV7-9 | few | CASSFLAGLGADTQYF | TGTGCCAGCAGCTTCCTAGCGGGACTAGGGGCAGATACGCAGTATTTT
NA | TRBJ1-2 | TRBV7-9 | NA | CASRLGTGGIDGYTF | TGTGCCAGCAGATTAGGTACCGGGGGGATTGATGGCTACACCTTC
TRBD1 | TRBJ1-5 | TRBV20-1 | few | CSARSGTGVQPQHF | TGCAGTGCTAGGTCAGGGACAGGGGTTCAGCCCCAGCATTTT
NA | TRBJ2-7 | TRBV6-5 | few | CASSYGQRSGEQYF | TGTGCCAGCAGTTACGGACAGAGGTCTGGCGAGCAGTACTTC
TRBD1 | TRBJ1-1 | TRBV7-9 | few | CASSLEGAGEAFF | TGTGCCAGCAGCTTAGAGGGGGCTGGAGAAGCTTTCTTT
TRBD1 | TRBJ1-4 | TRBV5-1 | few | CASSLDSPTGENEKLFF | TGCGCCAGCAGCTTGGATAGCCCGACAGGGGAAAATGAAAAACTGTTTTTT
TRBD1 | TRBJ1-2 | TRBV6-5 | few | CASSQDRRYGYTF | TGTGCCAGCAGTCAGGACAGGAGATATGGCTACACCTTC
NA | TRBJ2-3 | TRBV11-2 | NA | CASSFTPTDTQYF | TGTGCCAGCAGCTTTACCCCCACAGATACGCAGTATTTT
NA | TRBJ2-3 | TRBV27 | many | CASPTGSSTDTQYF | TGTGCCAGCCCAACAGGGAGTAGCACAGATACGCAGTATTTT
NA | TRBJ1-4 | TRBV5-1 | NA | CASSLGSTVTNEKLFF | TGCGCCAGCAGCTTGGGGTCCACAGTAACTAATGAAAAACTGTTTTTT
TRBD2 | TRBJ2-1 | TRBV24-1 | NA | CATYGLADYNEQFF | TGTGCCACCTACGGACTAGCGGATTACAATGAGCAGTTCTTC
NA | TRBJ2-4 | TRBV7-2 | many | CASSFGGVAKNIQYF | TGTGCCAGCAGCTTCGGAGGTGTAGCCAAAAACATTCAGTACTTC
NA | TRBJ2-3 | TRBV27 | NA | CASRKFGTDTQYF | TGTGCCAGCAGAAAGTTCGGCACAGATACGCAGTATTTT
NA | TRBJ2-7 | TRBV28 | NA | CASSFDELWALDEQYF | TGTGCCAGCAGTTTCGATGAACTGTGGGCTTTGGACGAGCAGTACTTC
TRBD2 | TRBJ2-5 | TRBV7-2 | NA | CASSPAGGLQETQYF | TGTGCCAGCAGCCCAGCGGGGGGGTTACAAGAGACCCAGTACTTC
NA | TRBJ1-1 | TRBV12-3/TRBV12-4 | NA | CASSFRTQDTEAFF | TGTGCCAGCAGTTTCCGGACCCAGGACACTGAAGCTTTCTTT
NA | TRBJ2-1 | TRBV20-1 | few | CSARDSAVLEQFF | TGCAGTGCTAGAGACTCCGCGGTTCTTGAGCAGTTCTTC
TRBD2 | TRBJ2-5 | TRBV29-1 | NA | CSVEGAGVQETQYF | TGCAGCGTTGAAGGAGCGGGGGTCCAAGAGACCCAGTACTTC
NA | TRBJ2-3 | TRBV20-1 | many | CSPEGHTQYF | TGCAGCCCCGAGGGGCATACGCAGTATTTT
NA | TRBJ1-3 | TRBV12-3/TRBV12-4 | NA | CASSFGSSTIYF | TGTGCCAGCAGTTTCGGTTCGTCCACCATATATTTT
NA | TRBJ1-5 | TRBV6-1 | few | CASSEQKFRDNQPQHF | TGTGCCAGCAGTGAACAGAAGTTCAGGGACAATCAGCCCCAGCATTTT
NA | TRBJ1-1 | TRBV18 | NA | CASSPYTDTEAFF | TGTGCCAGCTCACCATATACGGACACTGAAGCTTTCTTT